The clone carrying this T cell receptor beta chain was detected a few times. The antigen is not known. This sample was taken from a study of blood T cells in healthy people across ages. Every participating donor contributed roughly 10 milliliters of peripheral blood through a draw. Isolation recovered at least 6 million PBMCs from every sample. Overall study findings and caveats: Roughly linear declines in TCR beta diversity per million T cells occurred with age. Naive CD4+ cell counts and diversity both ran higher in long-lived than in aged donors.

CDR3 length equals 16 residues. V lost 0 bases and J 0 bases, leaving 10 bases between the germline ends. Germline V gene sequence: CDR1 SGHDT, CDR2 YYEEEE. Primers used in a second PCR of roughly 6 to 11 cycles were a sample-barcoded 5' primer and a J-beta primer mix. TCRdb reprocessed the 5' RACE reads via MiXCR and lists one record per CDR3 protein. This sample carries 800,000 to 950,000 distinct CDR3 sequences, 35% to 40% of them seen once, and the ten largest clones take 10% to 15%. The source material was blood. This sequence originates from a man between 18 and 35 years old in good health. V gene TRBV5-6 combines with J gene TRBJ2-1; D perhaps matches TRBD2 (6 bases). The CDR3 bases are TGTGCCAGCAGCTTGGGAGTGGGGGGCTCCTACAATGAGCAGTTCTTC. Amino acids: CASSLGVGGSYNEQFF.